This passage covers 23 T cell receptor beta chains from one sample sequenced in a study of blood T cell repertoires in COVID-19. Assay: immunoSEQ multiplex PCR; the TCRdb copy retains only in-frame clones and omits some. In the table there are 120,000 or so clones, 65% to 90% of which are singletons. Sequencing was done on a sample of peripheral blood. These receptors were collected from a human donor in a cohort sampled during active COVID-19.

The gene calls are TRBV7-9 and TRBJ2-7; D remains ambiguous. Germline V lookup: CDR1 SEHNR, CDR2 FQNEAQ (reference sequence). The CDR3 contains 12 residues. The V gene lost 3 bases and the J gene lost 2 bases, with 5 bases spanning the gap. The CDR3 protein is CASSLQAYEQYF. The CDR3 coding sequence is TGTGCCAGCAGCTTGCAGGCCTACGAGCAGTACTTC.

This chain joins TRBV7-2 and TRBJ1-5, with 8 bases identical to TRBD1. In germline, CDR1 is SGHTA, CDR2 FQGNSA. V shed 2 bases, J shed 7 bases, and the junction held 10 bases outside the gene matches. The CDR3 is 16 amino acids. The CDR3 protein is CASSLYGTGGSQPQHF. CDR3 in DNA: TGTGCCAGCAGCTTATACGGGACAGGAGGTTCCCAGCCCCAGCATTTT.

This chain links TRBV27 with TRBJ1-6; 12 nucleotides agree with TRBD1. This CDR3 is 20 amino acids long. V lost 3 bases, J lost 0 bases, and 9 bases stayed unmatched. Germline CDR1 MNHEY, CDR2 SMNVEV (reference sequence). CDR3: CASSFSGTGGWSSYNSPLHF. As DNA, the CDR3 is TGTGCCAGCAGTTTCTCCGGGACAGGGGGCTGGAGCTCCTATAATTCACCCCTCCACTTT.

The chain combines TRBV4-1 with TRBJ1-3; D ambiguous. Per germline, CDR1 MGHRA and CDR2 YSYEKL. The V gene lost 5 bases and the J gene lost 0 bases, with 17 bases spanning the gap. This CDR3 comprises 17 residues. CDR3 sequence (DNA): TGCGCCAGCAGCTCAAGTCCTACTTCCGGCTCTGGAAACACCATATATTTT. Its translation is CASSSSPTSGSGNTIYF.

The chain recombines TRBV7-7 with TRBJ2-5; maybe TRBD1 (5 bases). This CDR3 contains 13 residues. Germline CDR1 reads SSHAT; CDR2 reads FNYEAQ (reference sequence). Trimming cost V 5 bases and J 3 bases, with 10 bases left between them. This chain's CDR3 is CASSQDTEETQYF. As DNA, the CDR3 is TGTGCCAGCAGCCAGGACACAGAAGAGACCCAGTACTTC.

This chain uses TRBV3-1 (or the pseudogene TRBV3-2) with TRBJ2-3; the match to TRBD2 covers 11 bases. The CDR3 is made up of 16 amino acids. Germline CDR1 reads LGHDT; CDR2 reads YNNKEL (reference sequence). V shed 6 bases, J shed 0 bases, and the junction held 5 bases outside the gene matches. The CDR3 DNA is TGTGCCAGCAGTCAGACTAGCGGGGCTAGCACAGATACGCAGTATTTT. Translation: CASSQTSGASTDTQYF.

This clone was observed a single time. This sequence joins TRBV19 and TRBJ1-5; TRBD1 aligns across 7 bases. The CDR3 sequence is 16 residues long. Per the germline V gene, CDR1 is LNHDA and CDR2 is SQIVND (reference sequence). Trimming took 4 bases from V and 10 from J; bases not matched to a gene: 16. CDR3 in amino acids: CASSSIRTGLGIPQHF. The DNA for the CDR3 is TGTGCCAGTAGTAGCATCCGGACAGGACTTGGGATCCCCCAGCATTTT.

J is TRBJ2-2 and V is TRBV5-1; D is unresolved. The CDR3 spans 11 residues. CDR1 is SGHRS and CDR2 is YFSETQ in the germline V gene. V gave up 2 bases and J gave up 8 bases, with 4 bases separating them. CDR3 nucleotide sequence: TGCGCCAGCAGCTTTCCGGGGGAGCTGTTTTTT. This translates into CASSFPGELFF. Looking up the rest from reference TRBV5-1 and TRBJ2-2 gives the full variable domain: KAGVTQTPRYLIKTRGQQVTLSCSPISGHRSVSWYQQTPGQGLQFLFEYFSETQRNKGNFPGRFSGRQFSNSRSEMNVSTLELGDSALYLCASSFPGELFFGEGSRLTVL.

The genes are TRBV7-9 and TRBJ2-3; TRBD1 agrees at 8 bases. Looked up from germline, CDR1 is SEHNR and CDR2 is FQNEAQ (reference sequence). The junction had 2 bases not matched to a gene; V was cut back by 4 bases and J by 5 bases. The CDR3 spans 13 residues. For the CDR3, the DNA is TGTGCCAGCAGCTCAGACAGGGGAGATACGCAGTATTTT. Encoded protein: CASSSDRGDTQYF.

The CDR3 reads CASSLGAGSGANVLTF. Written as DNA, the CDR3 is TGTGCCAGCAGCCTAGGGGCGGGGTCCGGGGCCAACGTCCTGACTTTC. This chain links TRBV7-9 with TRBJ2-6; weak D call: TRBD2 (6 bases). Trimming shortened V by 5 bases and J by 4 bases, and 15 bases separated the two germline ends. The CDR3 is 16 amino acids. In germline, CDR1 is SEHNR, CDR2 FQNEAQ (reference sequence).

The chain has TRBV3-1 (or the pseudogene TRBV3-2) and TRBJ2-5, with TRBD1 matching 7 bases. Germline V lookup: CDR1 LGHDT, CDR2 YNNKEL (reference sequence). J lost 3 bases, V lost 3 bases, and 10 bases had no gene match. There are 16 residues in the CDR3. The CDR3 sequence is CASSQIGDRVKETQYF. In DNA form, the CDR3 reads TGTGCCAGCAGCCAGATCGGAGACAGGGTGAAAGAGACCCAGTACTTC.

The chain employs TRBV28 and TRBJ2-3, with TRBD1 as a possible D gene (6 bases). The CDR3 has 14 amino acids. V was trimmed by 2 bases and J by 15 bases, leaving 21 bases between them. Looked up from germline, CDR1 is MDHEN and CDR2 is SYDVKM. CDR3 protein: CASSLTIRGTSAYF. The CDR3 region has the DNA TGTGCCAGCAGTTTAACCATCAGAGGGACAAGTGCCTATTTT. The whole variable domain, filled in from reference TRBV28 and TRBJ2-3, reads DVKVTQSSRYLVKRTGEKVFLECVQDMDHENMFWYRQDPGLGLRLIYFSYDVKMKEKGDIPEGYSVSREKKERFSLILESASTNQTSMYLCASSLTIRGTSAYFGPGTRLTVL.

This clone was counted a single time. The chain joins TRBV7-2 to TRBJ1-1; possible D gene TRBD1, 6 bases. Germline assignment: CDR1 SGHTA and CDR2 FQGNSA. V was pared by 3 bases and J by 5 bases, with 13 bases between. The CDR3 is 14 residues long. The CDR3 DNA sequence: TGTGCCAGCAGCTTCGCAGGGGAAGGTACTGAAGCTTTCTTT. Protein: CASSFAGEGTEAFF.

The chain is built from TRBV28 and TRBJ2-5; tentative D call: TRBD2 (5 bases). Trimming cost V 6 bases and J 1 base, with 12 bases left between them. Germline lookup yields CDR1 MDHEN and CDR2 SYDVKM. CDR3 size: 14 residues. CDR3 region: CASSHGLVQETQYF. The CDR3 nucleotides are TGTGCCAGCAGCCATGGACTGGTCCAAGAGACCCAGTACTTC. The full variable domain, its missing parts supplied by reference TRBV28 and TRBJ2-5, is DVKVTQSSRYLVKRTGEKVFLECVQDMDHENMFWYRQDPGLGLRLIYFSYDVKMKEKGDIPEGYSVSREKKERFSLILESASTNQTSMYLCASSHGLVQETQYFGPGTRLLVL.

The V and J genes are TRBV5-1 and TRBJ2-1; D is unclear. The CDR3 has 15 residues. Germline V gives CDR1 SGHRS, CDR2 YFSETQ. The V gene lost 0 bases and the J gene lost 0 bases, with 7 bases spanning the gap. This CDR3 reads CASSLDSRSYNEQFF. The DNA of the CDR3 is TGCGCCAGCAGCTTGGACAGTCGCTCCTACAATGAGCAGTTCTTC.

CDR3: CASSMRTGETQYF. As DNA, the CDR3 is TGTGCCAGTAGTATGAGGACAGGAGAGACCCAGTACTTC. The chain combines TRBV19 with TRBJ2-5, with 7 positions matching TRBD1. V was pared by 3 bases and J by 4 bases, with 2 bases of the junction left unmatched. In germline, CDR1 is LNHDA, CDR2 SQIVND (reference sequence). The CDR3 runs to 13 residues.

J is TRBJ1-6 and V is TRBV12-3 or TRBV12-4, with D tentatively TRBD1 (5 bases). The CDR3 consists of 12 residues. V shed 3 bases and J shed 11 bases, with 8 bases lying between them. For the CDR3, the DNA is TGTGCCAGCAGTTTCGGGGGACCACCCCTCCACTTT. Protein sequence: CASSFGGPPLHF.

The chain is built from TRBV2 and TRBJ1-4; TRBD1 matches 7 bases. J lost 7 bases, V lost 5 bases, and 10 bases had no gene match. Germline V gene data show CDR1 as SNHLY and CDR2 as FYNNEI. The CDR3 totals 15 residues. CDR3 sequence (DNA): TGTGCCAGCAGTCAGGAGACAGGGAGGTTTGAAAAACTGTTTTTT. Amino acids: CASSQETGRFEKLFF.

This clone showed up just once. The J gene is TRBJ2-7, the V gene TRBV2, with 7 bases fitting TRBD2. The CDR3 covers 13 residues. J was trimmed by 4 bases and V by 6 bases; bases with no gene match: 6. The germline gives CDR1 SNHLY, CDR2 FYNNEI. CDR3 sequence (DNA): TGTGCCAGCAGATTTAGCGGGCCGTACGAGCAGTACTTC. Residues: CASRFSGPYEQYF. Filled out from reference TRBV2 and TRBJ2-7, the complete variable domain reads EPEVTQTPSHQVTQMGQEVILRCVPISNHLYFYWYRQILGQKVEFLVSFYNNEISEKSEIFDDQFSVERPDGSNFTLKIRSTKLEDSAMYFCASRFSGPYEQYFGPGTRLTVT.

The genes are TRBV10-1 and TRBJ2-1, with 7 bases aligning to TRBD1. Per germline, CDR1 WNHNN and CDR2 SYGVQD (reference sequence). The junction had 6 bases not matched to a gene; V was cut back by 3 bases and J by 4 bases. This CDR3 is 15 amino acids long. Here the CDR3 DNA reads TGCGCCAGCAGTGAAACCGGGACAGTATACAATGAGCAGTTCTTC. The encoded protein is CASSETGTVYNEQFF.

The chain couples TRBV2 to TRBJ2-5; D not resolved. This CDR3 region has 12 residues. Trimming cost V 7 bases and J 2 bases, with 8 bases left between them. The germline gives CDR1 SNHLY, CDR2 FYNNEI. CDR3 sequence: CASKEQQETQYF. CDR3 coding DNA: TGTGCCAGCAAGGAACAGCAAGAGACCCAGTACTTC. Variable domain in full (rest from reference TRBV2 and TRBJ2-5): EPEVTQTPSHQVTQMGQEVILRCVPISNHLYFYWYRQILGQKVEFLVSFYNNEISEKSEIFDDQFSVERPDGSNFTLKIRSTKLEDSAMYFCASKEQQETQYFGPGTRLLVL.

The V gene is TRBV7-2, the J gene TRBJ2-3, with D possibly matching TRBD2 (6 bases). Germline V gene data show CDR1 as SGHTA and CDR2 as FQGNSA. The CDR3 runs 16 residues. V lost 5 bases and J 4 bases, leaving 19 bases between the germline ends. The CDR3, as DNA: TGTGCCAGCAGCCGGGACTCCACAACGCTCTCAGATACGCAGTATTTT. This gives the protein CASSRDSTTLSDTQYF.

As for this clone: The same CDR3 arises from other DNA sequences in this sample as well. The chain joins TRBV12-3 or TRBV12-4 to TRBJ2-5, with D uncertain. V was trimmed by 5 bases and J by 1 base, leaving 2 bases between them. This CDR3 has 11 amino acids. DNA for the CDR3: TGTGCCAGCAGTCTCCAAGAGACCCAGTACTTC. It encodes CASSLQETQYF.